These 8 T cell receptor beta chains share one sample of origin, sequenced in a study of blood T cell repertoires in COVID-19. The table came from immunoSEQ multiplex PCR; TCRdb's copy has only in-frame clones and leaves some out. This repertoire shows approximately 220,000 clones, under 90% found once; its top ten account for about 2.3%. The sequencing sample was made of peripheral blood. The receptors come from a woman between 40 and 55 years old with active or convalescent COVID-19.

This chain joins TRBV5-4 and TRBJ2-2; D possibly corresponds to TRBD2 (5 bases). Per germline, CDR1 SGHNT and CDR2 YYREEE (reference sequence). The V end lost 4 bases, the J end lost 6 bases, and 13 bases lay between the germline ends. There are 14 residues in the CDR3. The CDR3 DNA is TGTGCCAGCAGCGGAACGGGGTTGGCCGGGGAGCTGTTTTTT. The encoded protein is CASSGTGLAGELFF.

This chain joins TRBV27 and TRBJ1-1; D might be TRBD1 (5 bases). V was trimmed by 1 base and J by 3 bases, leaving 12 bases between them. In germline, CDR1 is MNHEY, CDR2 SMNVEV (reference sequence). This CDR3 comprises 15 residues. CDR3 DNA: TGTGCCAGCAGTTTATTCGCCGAAGGGGACACTGAAGCTTTCTTT. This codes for CASSLFAEGDTEAFF.

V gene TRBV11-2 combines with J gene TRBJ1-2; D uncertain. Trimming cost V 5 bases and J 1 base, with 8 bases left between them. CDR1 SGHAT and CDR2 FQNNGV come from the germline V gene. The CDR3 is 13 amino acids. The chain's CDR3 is CASSMGGNYGYTF. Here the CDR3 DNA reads TGTGCCAGCAGCATGGGAGGTAACTATGGCTACACCTTC. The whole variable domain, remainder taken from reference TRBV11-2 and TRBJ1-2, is EAGVAQSPRYKIIEKRQSVAFWCNPISGHATLYWYQQILGQGPKLLIQFQNNGVVDDSQLPKDRFSAERLKGVDSTLKIQPAKLEDSAVYLCASSMGGNYGYTFGSGTRLTVV.

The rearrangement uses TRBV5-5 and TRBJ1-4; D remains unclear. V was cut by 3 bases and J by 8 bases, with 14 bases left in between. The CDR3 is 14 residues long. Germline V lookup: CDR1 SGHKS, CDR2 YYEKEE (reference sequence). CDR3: CASSYDASGEKLFF. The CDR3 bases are TGTGCCAGCAGCTACGACGCCTCGGGGGAAAAACTGTTTTTT.

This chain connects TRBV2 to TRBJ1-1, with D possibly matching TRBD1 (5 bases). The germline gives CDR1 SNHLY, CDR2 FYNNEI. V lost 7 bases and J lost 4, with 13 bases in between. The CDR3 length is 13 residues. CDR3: CASTDFQGTEAFF. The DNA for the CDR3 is TGTGCCAGCACCGATTTTCAGGGCACTGAAGCTTTCTTT.

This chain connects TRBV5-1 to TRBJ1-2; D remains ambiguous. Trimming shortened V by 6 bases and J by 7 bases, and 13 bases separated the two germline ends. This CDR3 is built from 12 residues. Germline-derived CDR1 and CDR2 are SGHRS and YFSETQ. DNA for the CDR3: TGCGCCAGCACGGATCAGGAGGGTGGCTACACCTTC. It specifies CASTDQEGGYTF.

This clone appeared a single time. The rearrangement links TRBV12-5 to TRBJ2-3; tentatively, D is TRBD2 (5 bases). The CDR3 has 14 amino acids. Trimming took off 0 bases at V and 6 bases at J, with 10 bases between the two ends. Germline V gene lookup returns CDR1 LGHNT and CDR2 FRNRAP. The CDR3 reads CASGLVDIADTQYF. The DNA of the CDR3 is TGTGCTAGTGGTTTGGTCGATATAGCGGATACGCAGTATTTT.

CDR3 in DNA: TGTGCCAGCAGTTACCACCCTCAGTCCTACGAGCAGTACTTC. Its protein is CASSYHPQSYEQYF. The rearrangement links TRBV27 to TRBJ2-7; no firm D call. This CDR3 contains 14 residues. Trimming shortened V by 4 bases and J by 1 base, and 11 bases separated the two germline ends. The V gene's germline CDR1 is MNHEY and CDR2 SMNVEV (reference sequence).